These 27 T cell receptor beta chains were all obtained from the same sample, sequenced in a study of T cells in women clearing cervical HPV infection. Method: immunoSEQ multiplex PCR; TCRdb's copy keeps in-frame clones and lacks some. The table counts 25,000 to 35,000 clones; approximately 4.2% lies in the top ten. Sequencing was carried out using blood buffy coat. These TCRs come from a woman between 18 and 75 years old with a cervical HPV16 infection that either progressed to CIN3+ or cleared (not recorded which).

On this clone itself: The read halts 3 residues ahead of the CDR3 end, with the missing end drawn from the germline J gene. The chain joins TRBV19 to TRBJ1-1, with 8 bases lining up with TRBD1. Germline lookup yields CDR1 LNHDA and CDR2 SQIVND (reference sequence). Trimming cost V 1 base and J 7 bases; bases outside gene matches: 5. This CDR3 has 14 amino acids. This CDR3 reads CASSIGGTGIEAFF. The part of the CDR3 DNA that was read is TGTGCCAGTAGTATAGGGGGGACAGGCATTGAA. Full variable domain (outside the CDR3, taken from reference TRBV19 and TRBJ1-1): DGGITQSPKYLFRKEGQNVTLSCEQNLNHDAMYWYRQDPGQGLRLIYYSQIVNDFQKGDIAEGYSVSREKKESFPLTVTSAQKNPTAFYLCASSIGGTGIEAFFGQGTRLTVV.

By frequency, this clone is medium-sized. From the germline J gene comes the end of the CDR3, since the read stops 3 residues before it. The rearrangement uses TRBV23-1 and TRBJ2-7; D possibly matches TRBD1 or TRBD2 (6 bases each). TRBV23-1 counts as an open reading frame of uncertain function. The CDR3 is 15 residues long. V was pared by 2 bases and J by 3 bases, with 14 bases between. The CDR3 sequence: CASSQVHREDYEQYF. The part of the CDR3 DNA that was read is TGCGCCAGCAGTCAAGTTCACAGGGAGGACTACGAG.

The CDR3 DNA, read in part, is TGTGCCAGCAGTACCGGACTAGCGAATACG. It is translated as CASSTGLANT. The whole CDR3 protein is CASSTGLANTQYF. The chain joins TRBV6-2 or TRBV6-3 to TRBJ2-3; 9 nucleotides agree with TRBD2. Read data end 3 residues before the CDR3 end; the end is taken from the germline J gene. This CDR3 region has 13 residues. V lost 5 bases, J lost 7 bases, and 4 bases stayed unmatched. Per the germline V gene, CDR1 is MNHEY and CDR2 is SVGEGT.

Points on this clone: The missing CDR3 end, 3 residues past where the read stops, is filled in from the germline J gene. The V call is TRBV5-1, the J call TRBJ2-7, with a weak D call TRBD2 (5 bases). CDR1 and CDR2 (germline): SGHRS, YFSETQ. V lost 4 bases to trimming and J lost 0 bases, with 11 bases between them. The length of the CDR3 is 14 residues. The CDR3 region is CASSPVSGSYEQYF. CDR3 bases read: TGCGCCAGCAGCCCGGTAAGCGGCTCCTACGAG.

Turning to this clone: The CDR3 extends 3 residues past the end of the read, so its final part is completed from the germline J gene. This chain uses TRBV2 with TRBJ1-2; 8 nucleotides line up with TRBD1. After removal of 4 bases from V and 6 bases from J, the junction contained 4 bases not matched to a gene. The V gene's germline CDR1 is SNHLY and CDR2 FYNNEI. The CDR3 contains 13 residues. The CDR3: CASSGQGFDGYTF. The CDR3 DNA, read in part, is TGTGCCAGCAGTGGACAGGGGTTCGATGGC.

With regard to this clone: The read ends 3 residues shy of where the CDR3 ends; the end is completed using the germline J gene. The chain links TRBV30 to TRBJ1-1; D call uncertain. Germline CDR1 GTSNPN, CDR2 SVGIG (reference sequence). The ends were cut back, 0 bases at V and 1 base at J, with 12 bases in the middle. The CDR3 is made up of 15 amino acids. The DNA read from the CDR3 is TGTGCCTGGAGTGTACTAGGGCTGAGGAACACTGAA. This gives the protein CAWSVLGLRNTE. The full-length CDR3 reads as CAWSVLGLRNTEAFF.

The CDR3 bases that were read are TGCGCCAGCAGCTTAGGGACAGGGGAAGAAAAG. Its translation: CASSLGTGEEK. The entire CDR3 sequence reads CASSLGTGEEKLFF. The rearrangement uses TRBV5-1 and TRBJ2-2, with 10 bases fitting TRBD1. Coverage ceases 3 residues before the CDR3 finishes, and the germline J gene fills in the end. The germline CDR1 and CDR2 sequences are SGHRS and YFSETQ. This CDR3 has 14 amino acids.

On this clone itself: The read terminates 3 residues before the CDR3 end, so the remaining end is supplied by the germline J gene. J is TRBJ2-3 and V is TRBV30; weak D call: TRBD2 (5 bases). CDR1 and CDR2 from the germline V gene are GTSNPN and SVGIG (reference sequence). Trimming stripped 0 bases from V and 1 base from J, with 11 bases between. This CDR3 is 15 amino acids long. Here the CDR3 reads CAWSVVLRGTDTQYF. The part of the CDR3 DNA that was read is TGTGCCTGGAGTGTTGTTTTGCGGGGCACAGATACG. The full variable domain, its missing parts supplied by reference TRBV30 and TRBJ2-3, is SQTIHQWPATLVQPVGSPLSLECTVEGTSNPNLYWYRQAAGRGLQLLFYSVGIGQISSEVPQNLSASRPQDRQFILSSKKLLLSDSGFYLCAWSVVLRGTDTQYFGPGTRLTVL.

Notes on this clone: The read ends 3 residues early relative to the CDR3; the germline J gene fills the gap. The V and J genes are TRBV19 and TRBJ2-3; D is possibly TRBD2 (6 bases). The germline gives CDR1 LNHDA, CDR2 SQIVND (reference sequence). The CDR3 consists of 16 residues. V shed 5 bases and J shed 1 base, with 16 bases lying between them. The sequenced part of the CDR3 DNA is TGTGCCAGTAGTTACGGGACTTACCCTGGCACAGATACG. Translating gives CASSYGTYPGTDT. The entire CDR3 is CASSYGTYPGTDTQYF.

In the case of this clone: Sequencing ends 3 residues short of the CDR3 end; the germline J gene provides the rest. This chain connects TRBV11-3 to TRBJ2-3; 7 bases agree with TRBD2. The length of the CDR3 is 14 residues. CDR1 and CDR2 (germline): SGHNT, YENEEA. After removal of 3 bases from V and 3 bases from J, the junction contained 3 bases not matched to a gene. CDR3 amino acids: CASSLGRGTDTQYF. The part of the CDR3 DNA that was read is TGTGCCAGCAGCTTGGGGAGGGGAACAGATACG.

For this clone: The observed sequence ends 3 residues before the CDR3 terminus, with the missing tail filled in from the germline J gene. V is TRBV30 and J is TRBJ1-1; 7 bases map to TRBD1. The junction had 10 bases not matched to a gene; V was cut back by 3 bases and J by 6 bases. Germline CDR1 is GTSNPN and CDR2 is SVGIG (reference sequence). There are 14 residues in the CDR3. The sequenced CDR3 bases are TGTGCCTGGAGCACAAGACAGGGTACGTCTGAA. Amino acids: CAWSTRQGTSE. The complete CDR3 reads CAWSTRQGTSEAFF.

In regard to this clone: The read terminates 3 residues ahead of where the CDR3 ends, so the germline J gene completes it. The chain recombines TRBV30 with TRBJ1-4; D possibly corresponds to TRBD1 (5 bases). The CDR3 totals 16 residues. V was pared by 4 bases and J by 0 bases, with 15 bases between. CDR1 and CDR2 from the germline V gene are GTSNPN and SVGIG (reference sequence). The CDR3 reads CAWNRRGEATNEKLFF. The CDR3 bases that were read are TGTGCCTGGAATAGGAGGGGAGAAGCAACTAATGAAAAA.

Comments on this clone: The read terminates 3 residues before the CDR3 end, so the remaining end is supplied by the germline J gene. The rearrangement uses TRBV30 and TRBJ1-1, with D possibly TRBD1 on 6 matching bases. Trimming took 5 bases from V and 3 from J, leaving 25 bases between them. In germline, CDR1 is GTSNPN, CDR2 SVGIG (reference sequence). This CDR3 is built from 17 residues. CDR3 bases read: TGTGCCTGGGGGCCTTATCCGGGGGCAGCGGGGTACACTGAA. Translating it yields CAWGPYPGAAGYTE. The whole CDR3 is CAWGPYPGAAGYTEAFF. Full variable domain (rest looked up from reference TRBV30 and TRBJ1-1): SQTIHQWPATLVQPVGSPLSLECTVEGTSNPNLYWYRQAAGRGLQLLFYSVGIGQISSEVPQNLSASRPQDRQFILSSKKLLLSDSGFYLCAWGPYPGAAGYTEAFFGQGTRLTVV.

Regarding this clone: Read data end 3 residues before the CDR3 end; the end is taken from the germline J gene. This chain joins TRBV5-1 and TRBJ2-3, with D maybe TRBD2 (6 bases). This CDR3 has 15 amino acids. V lost 2 bases, J lost 5 bases, and 15 bases lay in between. The germline V gene has CDR1 SGHRS and CDR2 YFSETQ. The part of the CDR3 DNA that was read is TGCGCCAGCAGCTTAGAAGGAGGGCCTGTAGATACG. It yields the protein CASSLEGGPVDT. In full, the CDR3 reads CASSLEGGPVDTQYF.

Comments on this clone: The CDR3 end is not reached by the read, which stops 3 residues before it; the germline J gene fills it in. The chain employs TRBV2 and TRBJ1-5, with no clear D. CDR1 SNHLY and CDR2 FYNNEI come from the germline V gene. Trimming took off 7 bases at V and 1 base at J, with 11 bases between the two ends. The CDR3 runs 14 residues. The covered CDR3 bases are TGTGCCAGCACCTACAGTGAAAGCAATCAGCCC. It is translated as CASTYSESNQP. The whole CDR3 sequence is CASTYSESNQPQHF.

To note about this clone: The read halts 3 residues ahead of the CDR3 end, with the missing end drawn from the germline J gene. The V call is TRBV7-2, the J call TRBJ2-7; TRBD2 agrees at 11 bases. J was trimmed by 4 bases and V by 4 bases; bases with no gene match: 6. The CDR3 runs 15 residues. Germline-derived CDR1 and CDR2 are SGHTA and FQGNSA. The chain's CDR3 is CASSSLSGGAYEQYF. CDR3 DNA (partial): TGTGCCAGCAGCTCCCTTAGCGGGGGGGCTTACGAG.

The CDR3 loop reads CSATGGAGGTQYF. The sequenced part of the CDR3 DNA is TGCAGTGCCACAGGGGGCGCGGGCGGTACG. V is TRBV20-1 and J is TRBJ2-3; TRBD1 matches at 9 bases. The read falls 3 residues short of the CDR3 end, and the missing part is taken from the germline J gene. Germline V CDR1 and CDR2: DFQATT, SNEGSKA (reference sequence). Trimming took 6 bases from V and 8 from J; bases not matched to a gene: 9. The length of the CDR3 is 13 residues.

Points on this clone: Read coverage stops 3 residues before the CDR3 terminus; the germline J gene supplies the remainder. V is TRBV14 and J is TRBJ2-5, with 9 bases aligning to TRBD2. Trimming took 0 bases from V and 0 from J; bases not matched to a gene: 11. Germline loops: CDR1 SGHDN, CDR2 FVKESK. CDR3 size: 19 residues. The covered CDR3 bases are TGTGCCAGCAGCCAAGATATGGTCCAAAGCGGGAGGTACCAAGAGACC. It is translated as CASSQDMVQSGRYQET. The full CDR3 is CASSQDMVQSGRYQETQYF.

As regards this clone: The read gets to within 3 residues of the CDR3 end, and the germline J gene fills in the rest. The chain carries TRBV20-1 and TRBJ2-6; D uncertain. Trimming pared 1 base from V and 0 bases from J, leaving 4 bases between. CDR1 DFQATT and CDR2 SNEGSKA come from the germline V gene (reference sequence). The length of the CDR3 is 14 residues. CDR3 in amino acids: CSARVRSGANVLTF. Partial CDR3 DNA: TGCAGTGCTAGAGTCCGCTCTGGGGCCAACGTC.

The CDR3 loop reads CASSSPGDRNKGSPLHF. Incomplete CDR3 DNA: TGTGCCAGCAGCTCTCCAGGGGACCGAAATAAAGGTTCACCC. The chain links TRBV7-3 to TRBJ1-6, with D maybe TRBD1 (6 bases). The observed sequence ends 3 residues before the CDR3 terminus, with the missing tail filled in from the germline J gene. Per the germline V gene, CDR1 is SGHTA and CDR2 is FQGTGA. Trimming stripped 4 bases from V and 9 bases from J, with 22 bases between. The length of the CDR3 is 17 residues.

Notes on this clone: The missing CDR3 end, 3 residues past where the read stops, is filled in from the germline J gene. The V gene is TRBV20-1, the J gene TRBJ2-3, with 12 bases aligning to TRBD2. This CDR3 region has 16 residues. The germline CDR1 and CDR2 sequences are DFQATT and SNEGSKA (reference sequence). The J segment lost 3 bases and the V segment lost 5 bases, leaving 9 bases of the junction unmatched. The covered CDR3 bases are TGCAGTGCTTTTCTAGCGGGGGGGCATTTTACAGATACG. Translating it yields CSAFLAGGHFTDT. The entire CDR3 sequence reads CSAFLAGGHFTDTQYF.

Concerning this clone itself: The CDR3 end is not reached by the read, which stops 3 residues before it; the germline J gene fills it in. The chain combines TRBV6-1 with TRBJ2-1; no clear D. This CDR3 has 12 residues. The germline gives CDR1 MNHNS, CDR2 SASEGT. Trimming removed 0 bases at V and 9 bases at J, with 6 bases between. CDR3: CASSEAPLEQFF. The covered CDR3 bases are TGTGCCAGCAGTGAAGCCCCCCTTGAG.

Comment on this clone: The read ends 3 residues before the CDR3 terminus; that terminus is restored from the germline J gene. The rearrangement joins TRBV10-3 to TRBJ2-7; 9 positions agree with TRBD2. The CDR3 runs to 15 residues. Germline V CDR1 and CDR2: ENHRY, SYGVKD. The ends lost 4 bases at V and 6 bases at J; junction bases unmatched: 10. The CDR3 spells CAISVPGLARPEQYF. The sequenced part of the CDR3 DNA is TGTGCCATCAGTGTACCGGGACTAGCTAGACCCGAG.

Of note for this clone: The sequence runs out 3 residues before the end of the CDR3; the remainder is reconstructed from the germline J gene. The chain employs TRBV18 and TRBJ2-3; D not resolved. Trimming took off 3 bases at V and 2 bases at J, with 12 bases between the two ends. Germline V lookup: CDR1 KGHSH, CDR2 LQKENI. The CDR3 covers 15 residues. Partial CDR3 DNA: TGTGCCAGCTCACCCTTTAGATCTCTCACAGATACG. It yields the protein CASSPFRSLTDT. The CDR3 in full is CASSPFRSLTDTQYF.

CDR3: CASSSFGELFF. Incomplete CDR3 DNA: TGTGCCAGCAGCTCCTTCGGGGAG. The rearrangement links TRBV13 to TRBJ2-2; D gene unclear. The read falls 3 residues short of the CDR3 end, and the missing part is taken from the germline J gene. Germline V gene data show CDR1 as PRHDT and CDR2 as FYEKMQ (reference sequence). The CDR3 is made up of 11 amino acids. V lost 4 bases to trimming and J lost 7 bases, with 4 bases between them.

On this clone: The read ends 3 residues shy of where the CDR3 ends; the end is completed using the germline J gene. The V call is TRBV13, the J call TRBJ2-2; D possibly corresponds to TRBD1 (6 bases). V shed 5 bases and J shed 6 bases, with 10 bases lying between them. The CDR3 has 13 amino acids. Germline V gene sequence: CDR1 PRHDT, CDR2 FYEKMQ (reference sequence). This chain's CDR3 is CASSPGQSGELFF. The sequenced CDR3 bases are TGTGCCAGCAGCCCGGGACAATCCGGGGAG.

As concerns this clone: The read stops 3 residues short of the end of the CDR3; the missing end is completed from the germline J gene. The chain employs TRBV29-1 and TRBJ1-4; no firm D call. CDR1 is SQVTM and CDR2 is ANQGSEA in the germline V gene. This CDR3 is built from 15 residues. V lost 2 bases and J 4 bases, leaving 14 bases between the germline ends. This CDR3 reads CSVEPQEGINEKLFF. The CDR3 DNA, read in part, is TGCAGCGTTGAACCCCAGGAGGGCATTAATGAAAAA.